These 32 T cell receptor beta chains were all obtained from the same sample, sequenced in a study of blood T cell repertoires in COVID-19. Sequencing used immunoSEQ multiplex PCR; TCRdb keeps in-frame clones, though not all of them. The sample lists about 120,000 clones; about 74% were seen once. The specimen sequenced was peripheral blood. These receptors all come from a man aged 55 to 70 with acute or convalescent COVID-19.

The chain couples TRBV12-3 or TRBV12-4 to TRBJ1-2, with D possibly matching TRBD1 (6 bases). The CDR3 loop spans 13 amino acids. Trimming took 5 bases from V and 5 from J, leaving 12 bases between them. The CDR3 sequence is CASSPSRGYGYTF. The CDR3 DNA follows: TGTGCCAGCAGTCCGAGCAGGGGATATGGCTACACCTTC.

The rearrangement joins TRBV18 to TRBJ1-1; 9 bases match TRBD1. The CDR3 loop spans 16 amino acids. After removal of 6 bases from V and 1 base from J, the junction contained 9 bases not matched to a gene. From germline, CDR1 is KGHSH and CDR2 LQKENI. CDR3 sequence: CASSEYRGRGNTEAFF. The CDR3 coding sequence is TGTGCCAGCTCGGAGTACAGGGGGCGCGGGAACACTGAAGCTTTCTTT.

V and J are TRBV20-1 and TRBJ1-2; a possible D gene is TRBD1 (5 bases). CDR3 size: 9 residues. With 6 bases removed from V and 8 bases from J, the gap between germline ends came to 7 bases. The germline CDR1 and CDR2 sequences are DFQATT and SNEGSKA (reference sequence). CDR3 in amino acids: CSAGRGYTF. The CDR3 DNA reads TGCAGTGCGGGGCGGGGCTACACCTTC.

CDR3 DNA: TGTGCCAGCGCGACTAGCGGGGGGGGATACGAGCAGTACTTC. This codes for CASATSGGGYEQYF. The J gene is TRBJ2-7, the V gene TRBV7-3; TRBD2 matches at 14 bases. Per the germline V gene, CDR1 is SGHTA and CDR2 is FQGTGA. The CDR3 has 14 amino acids. The J segment lost 4 bases and the V segment lost 8 bases, leaving 4 bases of the junction unmatched.

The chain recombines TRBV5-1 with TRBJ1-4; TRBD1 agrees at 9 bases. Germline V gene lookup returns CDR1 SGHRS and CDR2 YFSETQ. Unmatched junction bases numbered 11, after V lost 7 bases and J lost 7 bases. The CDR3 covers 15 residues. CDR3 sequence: CASQGGQGKVEKLFF. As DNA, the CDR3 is TGCGCCAGCCAAGGGGGACAGGGAAAAGTTGAAAAACTGTTTTTT.

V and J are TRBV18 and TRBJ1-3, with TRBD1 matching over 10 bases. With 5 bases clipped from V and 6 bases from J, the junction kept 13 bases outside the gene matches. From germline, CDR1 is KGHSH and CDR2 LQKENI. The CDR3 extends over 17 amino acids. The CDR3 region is CASSLLPGQGSENTIYF. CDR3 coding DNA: TGTGCCAGCTCATTACTACCGGGACAGGGGTCCGAAAACACCATATATTTT. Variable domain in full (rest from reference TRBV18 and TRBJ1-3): NAGVMQNPRHLVRRRGQEARLRCSPMKGHSHVYWYRQLPEEGLKFMVYLQKENIIDESGMPKERFSAEFPKEGPSILRIQQVVRGDSAAYFCASSLLPGQGSENTIYFGEGSWLTVV.

This chain's CDR3 is CASSFKGRGSTDTQYF. CDR3 nucleotides: TGTGCCAGCAGTTTTAAGGGCCGGGGAAGCACAGATACGCAGTATTTT. The J gene is TRBJ2-3, the V gene TRBV27, with D maybe TRBD2 (5 bases). Germline values: CDR1 MNHEY, CDR2 SMNVEV (reference sequence). V lost 3 bases and J 0 bases, leaving 13 bases between the germline ends. This CDR3 has 16 amino acids.

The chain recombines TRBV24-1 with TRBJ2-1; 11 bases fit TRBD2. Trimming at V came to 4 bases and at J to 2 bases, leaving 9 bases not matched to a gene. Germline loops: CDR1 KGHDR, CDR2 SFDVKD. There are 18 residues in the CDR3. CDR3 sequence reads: CATSEVGLAEGPYNEQFF. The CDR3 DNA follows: TGTGCCACCAGTGAGGTGGGACTAGCGGAGGGGCCCTACAATGAGCAGTTCTTC.

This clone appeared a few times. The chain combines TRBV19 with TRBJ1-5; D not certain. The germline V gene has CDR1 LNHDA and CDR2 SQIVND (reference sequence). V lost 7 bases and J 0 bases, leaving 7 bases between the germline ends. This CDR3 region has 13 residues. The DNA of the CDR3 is TGTGCCAGTACCGACATTAGCAATCAGCCCCAGCATTTT. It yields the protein CASTDISNQPQHF.

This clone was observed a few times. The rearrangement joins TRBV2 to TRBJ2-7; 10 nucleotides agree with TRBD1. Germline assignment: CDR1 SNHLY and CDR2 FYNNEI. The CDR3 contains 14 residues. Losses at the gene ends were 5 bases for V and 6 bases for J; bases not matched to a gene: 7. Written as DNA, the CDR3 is TGTGCCAGCAGTCCCCAAGACAGGGGGCGCGAGCAGTACTTC. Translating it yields CASSPQDRGREQYF.

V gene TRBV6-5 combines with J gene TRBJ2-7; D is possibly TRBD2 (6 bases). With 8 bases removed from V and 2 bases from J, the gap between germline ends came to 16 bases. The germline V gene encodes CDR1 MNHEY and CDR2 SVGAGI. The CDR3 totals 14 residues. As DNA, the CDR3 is TGTGCCAGCTTGGCGGGGAGGCACACCTACGAGCAGTACTTC. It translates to CASLAGRHTYEQYF.

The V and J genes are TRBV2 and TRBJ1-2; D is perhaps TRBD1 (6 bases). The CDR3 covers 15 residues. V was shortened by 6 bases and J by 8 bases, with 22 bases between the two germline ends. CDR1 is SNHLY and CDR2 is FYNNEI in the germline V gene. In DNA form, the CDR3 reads TGTGCCAGCAGCGCTTACCGGGACATAAAGGGGGGCTACACCTTC. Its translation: CASSAYRDIKGGYTF.

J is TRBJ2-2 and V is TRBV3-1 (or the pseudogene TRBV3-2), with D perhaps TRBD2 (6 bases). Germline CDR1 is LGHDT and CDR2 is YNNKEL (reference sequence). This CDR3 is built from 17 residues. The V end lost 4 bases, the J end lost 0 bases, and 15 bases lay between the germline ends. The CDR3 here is CASSLRRGGANTGELFF. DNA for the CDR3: TGTGCCAGCAGCCTGAGAAGGGGAGGAGCGAACACCGGGGAGCTGTTTTTT.

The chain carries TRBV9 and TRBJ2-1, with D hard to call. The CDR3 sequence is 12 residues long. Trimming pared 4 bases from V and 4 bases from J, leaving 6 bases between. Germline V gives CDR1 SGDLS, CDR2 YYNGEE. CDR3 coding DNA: TGTGCCAGCAGCCCCTTTTACAATGAGCAGTTCTTC. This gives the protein CASSPFYNEQFF.

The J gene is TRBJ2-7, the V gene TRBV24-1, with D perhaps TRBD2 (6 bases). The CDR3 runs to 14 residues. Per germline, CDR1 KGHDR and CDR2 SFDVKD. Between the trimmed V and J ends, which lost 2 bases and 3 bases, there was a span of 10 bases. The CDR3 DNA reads TGTGCCACCAGTGATTCGGACGGGGGCTACGAGCAGTACTTC. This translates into CATSDSDGGYEQYF.

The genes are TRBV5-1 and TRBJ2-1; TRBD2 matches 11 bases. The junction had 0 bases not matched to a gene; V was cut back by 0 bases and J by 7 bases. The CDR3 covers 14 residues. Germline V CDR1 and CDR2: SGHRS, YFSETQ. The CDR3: CASSLGTSGNEQFF. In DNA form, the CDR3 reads TGCGCCAGCAGCTTGGGGACTAGCGGGAATGAGCAGTTCTTC.

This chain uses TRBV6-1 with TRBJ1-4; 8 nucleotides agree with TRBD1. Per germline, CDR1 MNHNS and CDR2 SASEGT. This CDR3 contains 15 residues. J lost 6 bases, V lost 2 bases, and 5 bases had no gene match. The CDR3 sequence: CASSESTGDYEKLFF. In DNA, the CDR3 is TGTGCCAGCAGTGAATCGACAGGGGATTATGAAAAACTGTTTTTT.

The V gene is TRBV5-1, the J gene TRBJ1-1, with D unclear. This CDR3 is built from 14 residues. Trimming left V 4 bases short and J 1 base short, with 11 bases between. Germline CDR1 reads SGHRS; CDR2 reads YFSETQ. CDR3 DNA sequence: TGCGCCAGCAGCCGGCGGTTGGAGAACACTGAAGCTTTCTTT. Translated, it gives CASSRRLENTEAFF.

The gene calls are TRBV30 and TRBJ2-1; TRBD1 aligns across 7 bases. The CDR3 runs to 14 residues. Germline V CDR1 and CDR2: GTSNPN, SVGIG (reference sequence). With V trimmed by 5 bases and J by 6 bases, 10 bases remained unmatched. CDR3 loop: CAWDPGTATNEQFF. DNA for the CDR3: TGTGCCTGGGATCCCGGGACAGCTACCAATGAGCAGTTCTTC.

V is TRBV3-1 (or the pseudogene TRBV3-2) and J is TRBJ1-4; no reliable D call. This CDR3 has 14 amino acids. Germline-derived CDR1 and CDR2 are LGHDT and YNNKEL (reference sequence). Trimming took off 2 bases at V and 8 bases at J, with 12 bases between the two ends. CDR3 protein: CASSQTYGWEKLFF. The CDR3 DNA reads TGTGCCAGCAGCCAAACGTACGGGTGGGAAAAACTGTTTTTT.

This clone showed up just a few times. CDR3 in DNA: TGTGCCAGCAGCTCCATGAACACTGAAGCTTTCTTT. Residues: CASSSMNTEAFF. The chain uses TRBV7-3 and TRBJ1-1; D ambiguous. The germline V gene has CDR1 SGHTA and CDR2 FQGTGA. V shed 4 bases and J shed 0 bases, with 3 bases lying between them. The CDR3 runs to 12 residues.

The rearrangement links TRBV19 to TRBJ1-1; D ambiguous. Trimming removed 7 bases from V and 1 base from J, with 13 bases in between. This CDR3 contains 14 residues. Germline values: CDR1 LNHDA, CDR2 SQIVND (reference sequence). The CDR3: CASNYGTANTEAFF. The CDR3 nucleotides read TGTGCCAGTAATTACGGCACAGCGAACACTGAAGCTTTCTTT.

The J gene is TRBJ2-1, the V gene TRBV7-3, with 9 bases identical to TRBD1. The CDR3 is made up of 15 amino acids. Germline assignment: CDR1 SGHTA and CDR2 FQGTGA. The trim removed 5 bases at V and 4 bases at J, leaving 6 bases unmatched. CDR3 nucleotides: TGTGCCAGCAGCCTACCGGGACAGGGTTACAATGAGCAGTTCTTC. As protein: CASSLPGQGYNEQFF.

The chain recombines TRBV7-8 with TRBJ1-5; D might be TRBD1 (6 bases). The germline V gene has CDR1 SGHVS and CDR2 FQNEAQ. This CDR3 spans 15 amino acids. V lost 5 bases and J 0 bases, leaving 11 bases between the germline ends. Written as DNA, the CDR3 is TGTGCCAGCAGCCCACAGGGTTATAGCAATCAGCCCCAGCATTTT. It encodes CASSPQGYSNQPQHF.

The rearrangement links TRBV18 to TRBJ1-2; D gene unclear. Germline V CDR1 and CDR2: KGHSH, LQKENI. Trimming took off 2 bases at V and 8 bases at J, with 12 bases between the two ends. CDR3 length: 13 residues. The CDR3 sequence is CASSPLEAEGYTF. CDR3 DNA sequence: TGTGCCAGCTCACCATTGGAGGCAGAAGGCTACACCTTC. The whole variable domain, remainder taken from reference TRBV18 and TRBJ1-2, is NAGVMQNPRHLVRRRGQEARLRCSPMKGHSHVYWYRQLPEEGLKFMVYLQKENIIDESGMPKERFSAEFPKEGPSILRIQQVVRGDSAAYFCASSPLEAEGYTFGSGTRLTVV.

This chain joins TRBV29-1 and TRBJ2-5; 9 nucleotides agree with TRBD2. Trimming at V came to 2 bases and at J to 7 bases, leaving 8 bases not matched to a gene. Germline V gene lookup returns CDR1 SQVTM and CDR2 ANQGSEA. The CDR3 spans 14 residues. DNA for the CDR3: TGCAGCGTTGAATGGGCGGGAGGGGGAGGGACCCAGTACTTC. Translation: CSVEWAGGGGTQYF.

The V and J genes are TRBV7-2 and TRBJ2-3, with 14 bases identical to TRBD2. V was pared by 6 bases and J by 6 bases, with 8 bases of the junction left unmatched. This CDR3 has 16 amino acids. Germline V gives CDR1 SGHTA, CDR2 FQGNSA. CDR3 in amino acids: CASSKTSGRAADTQYF. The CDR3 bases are TGTGCCAGCAGTAAGACTAGCGGGAGGGCCGCGGATACGCAGTATTTT.

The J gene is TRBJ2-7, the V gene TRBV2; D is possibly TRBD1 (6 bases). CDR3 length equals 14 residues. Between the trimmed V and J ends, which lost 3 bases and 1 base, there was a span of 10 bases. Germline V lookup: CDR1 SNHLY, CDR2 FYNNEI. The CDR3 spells CASSDVQGSYEQYF. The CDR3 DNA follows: TGTGCCAGCAGTGATGTGCAGGGGTCCTACGAGCAGTACTTC.

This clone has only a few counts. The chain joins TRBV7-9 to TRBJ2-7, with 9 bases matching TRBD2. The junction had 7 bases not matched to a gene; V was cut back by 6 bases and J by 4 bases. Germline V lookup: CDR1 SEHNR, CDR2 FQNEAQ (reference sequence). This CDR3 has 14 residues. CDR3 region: CASSRRTSVYEQYF. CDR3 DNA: TGTGCCAGCAGTAGGAGGACTAGCGTTTACGAGCAGTACTTC.

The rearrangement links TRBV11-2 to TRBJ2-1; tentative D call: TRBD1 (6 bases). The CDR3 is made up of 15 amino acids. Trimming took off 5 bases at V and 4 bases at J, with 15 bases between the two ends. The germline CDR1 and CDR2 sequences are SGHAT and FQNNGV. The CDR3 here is CASSRTGLRYNEQFF. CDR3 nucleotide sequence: TGTGCCAGCAGCCGAACAGGGTTAAGGTACAATGAGCAGTTCTTC.

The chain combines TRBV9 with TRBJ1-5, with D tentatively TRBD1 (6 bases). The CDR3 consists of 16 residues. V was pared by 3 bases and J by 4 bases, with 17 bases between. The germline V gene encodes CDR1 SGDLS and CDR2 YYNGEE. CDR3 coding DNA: TGTGCCAGCAGCGCTCAACATATGGGGGCTAATCAGCCCCAGCATTTT. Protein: CASSAQHMGANQPQHF.

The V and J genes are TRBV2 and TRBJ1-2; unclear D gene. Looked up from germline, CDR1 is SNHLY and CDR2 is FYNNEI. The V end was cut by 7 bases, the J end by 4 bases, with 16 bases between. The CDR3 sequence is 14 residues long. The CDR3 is CASILIGSGYGYTF. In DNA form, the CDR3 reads TGTGCCAGCATATTAATTGGTTCGGGCTATGGCTACACCTTC.